Below, one T cell receptor (beta chain) is given with its context. As yet, its antigen is unknown. The entry originates in a study of cytomegalovirus exposure and HLA in healthy donors. Study-level results: DRB1 showed the most TCR associations and HLA-C the fewest in a later analysis, as rates varied by HLA locus.

The PCR ran on 60 Vbeta and 13 Jbeta primers. Authors' analysis steps: The authors later counted roughly 76 million unique TCR beta chains, 8.5 million to 13 million of them shared. Sequenced by immunoSEQ multiplex PCR; TCRdb stores in-frame clones only, minus some. The DNA was the basis for D and trimming; V, J and clone size are from that table. The sample includes 150,000 to 200,000 clones, about 80% of them seen just once. Input material: PBMCs. This sequence originates from a man younger than 35 in good health and CMV-seronegative.

The CDR3 is CASRMTGRGHTEAFF. The CDR3 coding sequence is TGTGCCAGTAGAATGACAGGGAGAGGTCACACTGAAGCTTTCTTT. This chain connects TRBV19 to TRBJ1-1; 7 positions agree with TRBD1. The CDR3 spans 15 residues. Germline V gene data show CDR1 as LNHDA and CDR2 as SQIVND (reference sequence). V lost 6 bases to trimming and J lost 3 bases; unmatched junction nucleotides: 10.